The 29 T cell receptor beta chains below all came from one sample that was sequenced in a study of cytomegalovirus exposure and HLA in healthy donors. Primers for the PCR totalled 60 Vbeta and 13 Jbeta. This table comes from immunoSEQ multiplex PCR, and its TCRdb copy is limited to in-frame clones, with some not included. The sample lists about 78,000 clones; roughly 60% were seen once. Sample: PBMCs. These receptors came from a man in his thirties or forties in good health and CMV-seropositive.

This clone was picked up one time. The CDR3 protein is CASSLRTTRGRDTQYF. The DNA of the CDR3 is TGTGCCAGCAGCTTACGGACTACGAGGGGTAGGGATACGCAGTATTTT. The chain combines TRBV7-9 with TRBJ2-3; tentative D call: TRBD2 (6 bases). Germline values: CDR1 SEHNR, CDR2 FQNEAQ (reference sequence). V shed 2 bases and J shed 6 bases, with 18 bases lying between them. This CDR3 has 16 amino acids.

This chain joins TRBV19 and TRBJ2-1; 16 bases map to TRBD2. Germline trimming cut 5 bases from V and 12 bases from J; bases unmatched to any gene: 10. Germline CDR1 is LNHDA and CDR2 is SQIVND (reference sequence). The CDR3 loop spans 16 amino acids. The chain's CDR3 is CASSLTGTSGRGGQFF. The CDR3 coding sequence is TGTGCCAGTAGTCTTACCGGGACTAGCGGGAGGGGTGGGCAGTTCTTC.

The gene calls are TRBV5-4 and TRBJ2-2; 9 positions agree with TRBD2. Germline V gene lookup returns CDR1 SGHNT and CDR2 YYREEE (reference sequence). The V and J ends lost 3 bases and 4 bases, in that order; junction bases with no gene match: 7. CDR3 size: 16 residues. The CDR3 region is CASSSGASGVTGELFF. The CDR3 region has the DNA TGTGCCAGCAGCTCGGGGGCTAGCGGGGTCACCGGGGAGCTGTTTTTT.

The chain uses TRBV5-1 and TRBJ2-5; 13 positions agree with TRBD2. V was pared by 3 bases and J by 3 bases, with 8 bases of the junction left unmatched. This CDR3 spans 17 amino acids. Germline V gene data show CDR1 as SGHRS and CDR2 as YFSETQ. CDR3 loop: CASSSEPGLAGEETQYF. The DNA for the CDR3 is TGCGCCAGCAGCTCAGAACCCGGACTAGCGGGGGAAGAGACCCAGTACTTC.

The chain carries TRBV13 and TRBJ1-2, with TRBD1 matching 7 bases. J lost 0 bases, V lost 4 bases, and 5 bases had no gene match. The CDR3 length is 15 residues. Germline V gives CDR1 PRHDT, CDR2 FYEKMQ (reference sequence). The CDR3 nucleotides are TGTGCCAGCAGCTCCAAGGGGGCGGCTAACTATGGCTACACCTTC. Its translation is CASSSKGAANYGYTF.

The V and J genes are TRBV5-1 and TRBJ2-7, with 7 bases matching TRBD2. CDR3 size: 16 residues. Germline loops: CDR1 SGHRS, CDR2 YFSETQ. The ends lost 1 base at V and 4 bases at J; junction bases unmatched: 11. The CDR3 DNA reads as TGCGCCAGCAGCTTGATTGGTAGCGGGCTTGATTACGAGCAGTACTTC. Translation: CASSLIGSGLDYEQYF.

The rearrangement links TRBV11-1 to TRBJ2-5; D may be TRBD1 (6 bases). The J call could be wrong; TRBJ2-7 is a better fit for the DNA end. The CDR3 runs to 15 residues. CDR1 and CDR2 from the germline V gene are SGHAT and FQDESV (reference sequence). The chain's CDR3 is CASSPEIGGAYEQYF. CDR3 coding DNA: TGTGCCAGCAGCCCCGAAATAGGGGGAGCCTACGAGCAGTACTTC.

The chain couples TRBV10-1 to TRBJ2-5, with a weak D call TRBD1 (6 bases). Near its end, the DNA agrees better with TRBJ2-7, so the J call may be wrong. CDR1 and CDR2 (germline): WNHNN, SYGVQD (reference sequence). The CDR3 spans 13 residues. DNA for the CDR3: TGCGCCAGCAGTGATACAGGGTCCCACGAGCAGTACTTC. This encodes CASSDTGSHEQYF.

The rearrangement links TRBV28 to TRBJ2-1; TRBD1 might be the D (5 bases). CDR3 length: 15 residues. The V end lost 5 bases, the J end lost 8 bases, and 19 bases lay between the germline ends. Germline assignment: CDR1 MDHEN and CDR2 SYDVKM. The CDR3 bases are TGTGCCAGCAGTGGTCCAGCCCAGGGTAATTATGAGCAGTTCTTC. Translation gives CASSGPAQGNYEQFF.

This chain joins TRBV10-2 and TRBJ2-2; 10 bases line up with TRBD2. The CDR3 consists of 16 residues. Germline V gene sequence: CDR1 WSHSY, CDR2 SAAADI. Trimming at V came to 6 bases and at J to 3 bases, leaving 7 bases not matched to a gene. The CDR3 protein is CASSLLAGEYTGELFF. In nucleotides, the CDR3 is TGCGCCAGCAGCCTGCTAGCGGGAGAGTACACCGGGGAGCTGTTTTTT.

CDR3 DNA sequence: TGTGCCAGCAGCCAAGCGCAGTCCCAAGAGACCCAGTACTTC. It is translated as CASSQAQSQETQYF. The chain employs TRBV4-2 and TRBJ2-5; no clear D. V was clipped by 1 base and J by 1 base, with 7 bases between them. This CDR3 has 14 residues. Germline CDR1 and CDR2: LGHNA and YNFKEQ.

The rearrangement joins TRBV5-1 to TRBJ2-2; TRBD1 aligns across 8 bases. CDR1 is SGHRS and CDR2 is YFSETQ in the germline V gene. J lost 5 bases, V lost 4 bases, and 7 bases had no gene match. The CDR3 extends over 15 amino acids. CDR3 in amino acids: CASSVRTGSTGELFF. The CDR3 DNA follows: TGCGCCAGCAGCGTGAGGACAGGGAGTACCGGGGAGCTGTTTTTT.

As regards this clone: Other DNA sequences in this specimen translate into the identical CDR3. CDR3 residues: CASSLGNGELFF. CDR3 DNA: TGTGCCAGCAGCTTGGGCAACGGGGAGCTGTTTTTT. J is TRBJ2-2 and V is TRBV7-7; no clear D gene. The CDR3 runs 12 residues. Germline CDR1 is SSHAT and CDR2 is FNYEAQ (reference sequence). Trimming stripped 3 bases from V and 7 bases from J, with 6 bases between.

The chain joins TRBV7-2 to TRBJ1-5; 7 positions agree with TRBD1. CDR3 length equals 17 residues. J gave up 7 bases and V 4 bases, and 16 bases lay outside the gene matches. The germline CDR1 and CDR2 sequences are SGHTA and FQGNSA. As DNA, the CDR3 is TGTGCCAGCAGCTCCGCTACCAGGAGGCAGGGGGGACAGCCCCAGCATTTT. Protein: CASSSATRRQGGQPQHF.

The rearrangement joins TRBV5-1 to TRBJ2-2; 9 bases match TRBD1. Germline V gene sequence: CDR1 SGHRS, CDR2 YFSETQ. This CDR3 is built from 15 residues. V lost 4 bases, J lost 7 bases, and 8 bases stayed unmatched. The CDR3 DNA follows: TGCGCCAGCAGCCGAGACAGGGGGTTTGGCGGGGAGCTGTTTTTT. This encodes CASSRDRGFGGELFF.

The chain joins TRBV6-1 to TRBJ1-5; 7 positions agree with TRBD1. This CDR3 is 16 amino acids long. The V gene's germline CDR1 is MNHNS and CDR2 SASEGT. V lost 4 bases to trimming and J lost 1 base; unmatched junction nucleotides: 7. This CDR3 reads CASSALKGQSNQPQHF. CDR3 DNA sequence: TGTGCCAGCAGTGCCCTAAAGGGACAGAGCAATCAGCCCCAGCATTTT.

This clone was seen a few times. The gene calls are TRBV18 and TRBJ1-5, with 10 bases matching TRBD1. V lost 3 bases to trimming and J lost 3 bases; unmatched junction nucleotides: 5. Germline V gene sequence: CDR1 KGHSH, CDR2 LQKENI. The CDR3 has 16 amino acids. The CDR3 loop is CASSPWDRGFNQPQHF. CDR3 DNA sequence: TGTGCCAGCTCACCCTGGGACAGGGGTTTCAATCAGCCCCAGCATTTT.

The chain has TRBV10-3 and TRBJ2-1; the D is unclear. The germline gives CDR1 ENHRY, CDR2 SYGVKD. The length of the CDR3 is 13 residues. V was clipped by 5 bases and J by 5 bases, with 10 bases between them. The CDR3 region is CAISTFGDNEQFF. Written as DNA, the CDR3 is TGTGCCATCAGTACCTTCGGAGACAATGAGCAGTTCTTC.

This clone was counted a single time. This sequence joins TRBV5-6 and TRBJ1-2, with D uncertain. From germline, CDR1 is SGHDT and CDR2 YYEEEE. The CDR3 is 12 amino acids. Deletions cut 4 bases from V and 8 bases from J, with 12 bases between. CDR3 protein: CASSVPPRGYTF. The DNA for the CDR3 is TGTGCCAGCAGCGTACCCCCCCGGGGCTACACCTTC.

This clone was observed a handful of times. The rearrangement uses TRBV28 and TRBJ1-6; D is ambiguous. Per the germline V gene, CDR1 is MDHEN and CDR2 is SYDVKM. CDR3 size: 13 residues. V was trimmed by 7 bases and J by 7 bases, leaving 11 bases between them. This CDR3 reads CASKGGNNSPLHF. Written as DNA, the CDR3 is TGTGCCAGCAAGGGAGGGAACAATTCACCCCTCCACTTT. Full variable domain (remainder filled in from reference TRBV28 and TRBJ1-6): DVKVTQSSRYLVKRTGEKVFLECVQDMDHENMFWYRQDPGLGLRLIYFSYDVKMKEKGDIPEGYSVSREKKERFSLILESASTNQTSMYLCASKGGNNSPLHFGNGTRLTVT.

This clone was seen a single time. The chain links TRBV4-3 to TRBJ2-1, with a possible D match to TRBD1 (5 bases). CDR3 length equals 20 residues. Germline-derived CDR1 and CDR2 are LGHNA and YSLEER. V lost 2 bases and J 2 bases, leaving 25 bases between the germline ends. CDR3 in amino acids: CASSQSSNNPTEGAYNEQFF. The DNA of the CDR3 is TGCGCCAGCAGCCAATCAAGTAATAATCCCACCGAAGGGGCCTACAATGAGCAGTTCTTC.

This rearrangement joins TRBV5-4 to TRBJ2-3; 8 positions match TRBD2. V shed 3 bases, J shed 0 bases, and the junction held 3 bases outside the gene matches. Germline V gene data show CDR1 as SGHNT and CDR2 as YYREEE (reference sequence). CDR3 length: 15 amino acids. As DNA, the CDR3 is TGTGCCAGCAGCTCGCCTAGCGGGAGCACAGATACGCAGTATTTT. Encoded protein: CASSSPSGSTDTQYF.

This clone came up once. The chain combines TRBV5-6 with TRBJ2-4, with TRBD2 identical over 10 bases. V was clipped by 4 bases and J by 2 bases; unmatched bases: 15. From germline, CDR1 is SGHDT and CDR2 YYEEEE. The CDR3 has 19 amino acids. The CDR3 nucleotides read TGTGCCAGCAGCCCGCCCACTAAGCGGGGGGGCCGATCCAAAAACATTCAGTACTTC. Translating it yields CASSPPTKRGGRSKNIQYF. The variable domain in full, completed from reference TRBV5-6 and TRBJ2-4, reads DAGVTQSPTHLIKTRGQQVTLRCSPKSGHDTVSWYQQALGQGPQFIFQYYEEEERQRGNFPDRFSGHQFPNYSSELNVNALLLGDSALYLCASSPPTKRGGRSKNIQYFGAGTRLSVL.

This clone was recorded once. The chain links TRBV10-3 to TRBJ1-1; 9 nucleotides line up with TRBD1. Germline values: CDR1 ENHRY, CDR2 SYGVKD. V lost 4 bases to trimming and J lost 4 bases; unmatched junction nucleotides: 13. This CDR3 is built from 17 residues. The CDR3 here is CAISGSPGTGRITEAFF. Here the CDR3 DNA reads TGTGCCATCAGTGGCTCTCCCGGGACAGGGAGGATCACTGAAGCTTTCTTT.

This clone has a handful of counts. This chain's CDR3 is CSVAARGDTEAFF. In DNA, the CDR3 is TGCAGCGTTGCGGCCAGGGGGGACACTGAAGCTTTCTTT. J is TRBJ1-1 and V is TRBV29-1, with 7 bases that match TRBD1. Germline V lookup: CDR1 SQVTM, CDR2 ANQGSEA. This CDR3 is built from 13 residues. V dropped 4 bases and J dropped 3; count of bases not matched to a gene: 5.

Details on this clone: In the same sample, other DNA sequences code for this CDR3. The V gene is TRBV6-6, the J gene TRBJ2-2; a weak D match, TRBD1 (6 bases). Per the germline V gene, CDR1 is MNHNY and CDR2 is SVGAGI (reference sequence). V was shortened by 6 bases and J by 0 bases, with 8 bases between the two germline ends. The CDR3 length is 14 residues. CDR3 protein: CASRGGANTGELFF. DNA for the CDR3: TGTGCCAGCAGAGGGGGAGCGAACACCGGGGAGCTGTTTTTT.

The rearrangement links TRBV11-2 to TRBJ2-7; possibly TRBD2 for D (6 bases). Germline-derived CDR1 and CDR2 are SGHAT and FQNNGV. Trimming removed 9 bases at V and 0 bases at J, with 12 bases between. The CDR3 is made up of 13 amino acids. Here the CDR3 DNA reads TGTGCCAGTGGAGGGCCTTACTCCTACGAGCAGTACTTC. Amino acids: CASGGPYSYEQYF.

The chain has TRBV27 and TRBJ2-7; D is possibly TRBD2 (5 bases). The CDR3 has 13 amino acids. Trimming took 4 bases from V and 4 from J, leaving 11 bases between them. The germline V gene encodes CDR1 MNHEY and CDR2 SMNVEV (reference sequence). CDR3: CASSSWRVYEQYF. DNA for the CDR3: TGTGCCAGCAGTTCGTGGCGGGTGTACGAGCAGTACTTC.

The chain links TRBV7-9 to TRBJ2-7; D unresolved. The CDR3 has 11 amino acids. The V gene lost 5 bases and the J gene lost 9 bases, with 11 bases spanning the gap. CDR1 is SEHNR and CDR2 is FQNEAQ in the germline V gene (reference sequence). The CDR3, as DNA: TGTGCCAGCAGCCCGACTGGTACGCAGTACTTC. Its translation: CASSPTGTQYF.